This T cell receptor beta chain was sequenced during a study of T cells in Graves' hyperthyroidism and ophthalmopathy. Study-level information: The authors collected peripheral blood at initial diagnosis, before any treatment.

TCR beta CDR3 region amplification was performed from RNA transcripts. The primer set for the first-round RT-PCR of the TCR CDR3 was HTBI. Each CDR3 protein is one row after TCRdb ran MiXCR on the multiplex PCR reads. The data contain fewer than 450,000 distinct CDR3 sequences, about 17% of them seen just once; the ten biggest clones take up roughly a third. This clonotype was counted a few times. Compared with germline, one end of the junction differs, possibly owing to a read error. Clinical symptoms, serum thyroxine and TRAb, thyroid ultrasound and orbital computed tomography together formed the diagnostic basis. Germline CDR1 is SGHAT and CDR2 is FQNNGV. The CDR3 totals 15 residues.

V gene TRBV11-2 combines with J gene TRBJ2-2; maybe TRBD1 (6 bases). Sequencing was performed on blood. The origin of this receptor is a woman in her twenties or thirties with Graves' hyperthyroidism that later progressed to Graves' ophthalmopathy. CDR3 nucleotides: TGTGCCAGCAGCTTTATTCGTAGGGACACCGGGGAGCCGTTTTTT. Translated: CASSFIRRDTGEPFF.